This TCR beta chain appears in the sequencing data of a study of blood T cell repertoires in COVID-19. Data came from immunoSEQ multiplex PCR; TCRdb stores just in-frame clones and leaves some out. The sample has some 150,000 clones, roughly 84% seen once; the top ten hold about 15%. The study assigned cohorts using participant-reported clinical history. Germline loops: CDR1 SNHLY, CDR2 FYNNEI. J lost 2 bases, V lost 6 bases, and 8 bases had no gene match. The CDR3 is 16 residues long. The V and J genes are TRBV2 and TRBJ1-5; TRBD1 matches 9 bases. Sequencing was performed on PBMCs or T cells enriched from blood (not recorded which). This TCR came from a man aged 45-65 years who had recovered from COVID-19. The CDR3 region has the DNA TGTGCCAGCAGCGTACAGGGGGCGGTTGGCAATCAGCCCCAGCATTTT. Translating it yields CASSVQGAVGNQPQHF.